What follows are 15 T cell receptor beta chains derived from one specimen sequenced in a study of cytomegalovirus exposure and HLA in healthy donors. Generated by immunoSEQ multiplex PCR, the TCRdb table keeps only in-frame clones and is missing some. The table has approximately 58,000 clones, just under 95% seen once; the top ten hold around 2%. The material sequenced was PBMCs. The source of these receptors is a man aged 18 to 35 in good health and CMV-seronegative.

V is TRBV12-5 and J is TRBJ2-2, with 10 bases aligning to TRBD2. The CDR3 consists of 19 residues. The ends lost 0 bases at V and 0 bases at J; junction bases unmatched: 7. CDR1 is LGHNT, CDR2 FRNRAP, per germline. CDR3 DNA sequence: TGTGCTAGTGGTTTGGTGTTCCTAGCGGGAGCGGCGAACACCGGGGAGCTGTTTTTT. Its translation is CASGLVFLAGAANTGELFF. Supplemented by reference TRBV12-5 and TRBJ2-2, the full variable domain reads DARVTQTPRHKVTEMGQEVTMRCQPILGHNTVFWYRQTMMQGLELLAYFRNRAPLDDSGMPKDRFSAEMPDATLATLKIQPSEPRDSAVYFCASGLVFLAGAANTGELFFGEGSRLTVL.

V is TRBV4-2 and J is TRBJ2-7, with 8 bases aligning to TRBD1. The CDR3 is 16 amino acids. Germline CDR1 reads LGHNA; CDR2 reads YNFKEQ. Losses at the gene ends were 0 bases for V and 5 bases for J; bases not matched to a gene: 9. The CDR3 bases are TGTGCCAGCAGCCAAGATTTCACAGGGGGGAAAAACGAGCAGTACTTC. Translating it yields CASSQDFTGGKNEQYF.

V and J are TRBV7-2 and TRBJ2-7; D might be TRBD2 (5 bases). Trimming removed 5 bases from V and 0 bases from J, with 14 bases in between. The CDR3 totals 15 residues. Germline CDR1 reads SGHTA; CDR2 reads FQGNSA. The DNA of the CDR3 is TGTGCCAGCAGCCAAGGAGGAGGTATCTCCTACGAGCAGTACTTC. This translates into CASSQGGGISYEQYF.

The chain joins TRBV6-1 to TRBJ1-2; 8 bases line up with TRBD1. V trimming: 3 bases; J trimming: 4 bases; junction bases outside the gene matches: 10. Germline V CDR1 and CDR2: MNHNS, SASEGT. The CDR3 is 16 amino acids. The CDR3 protein is CASSDNRGTGGYGYTF. CDR3 nucleotides: TGTGCCAGCAGTGATAACAGGGGGACGGGAGGCTATGGCTACACCTTC.

The chain combines TRBV28 with TRBJ2-2; TRBD1 matches at 8 bases. This CDR3 comprises 15 residues. From germline, CDR1 is MDHEN and CDR2 SYDVKM. The ends lost 6 bases at V and 3 bases at J; junction bases unmatched: 6. The CDR3 DNA is TGTGCCAGCAGGTCCGGACAGGGTTACACCGGGGAGCTGTTTTTT. Its protein is CASRSGQGYTGELFF.

This chain uses TRBV7-2 with TRBJ2-1; 7 bases map to TRBD2. The junction had 6 bases not matched to a gene; V was cut back by 5 bases and J by 5 bases. The CDR3 extends over 14 amino acids. The germline V gene has CDR1 SGHTA and CDR2 FQGNSA. The DNA for the CDR3 is TGTGCCAGCAGCACTCGACTAGCTCACAATGAGCAGTTCTTC. Amino acid sequence: CASSTRLAHNEQFF. Variable domain in full (rest from reference TRBV7-2 and TRBJ2-1): GAGVSQSPSNKVTEKGKDVELRCDPISGHTALYWYRQSLGQGLEFLIYFQGNSAPDKSGLPSDRFSAERTGGSVSTLTIQRTQQEDSAVYLCASSTRLAHNEQFFGPGTRLTVL.

The V call is TRBV30, the J call TRBJ1-3; a possible D gene is TRBD1 (5 bases). This CDR3 contains 13 residues. Germline values: CDR1 GTSNPN, CDR2 SVGIG (reference sequence). The germline V and J ends were trimmed by 1 base and 3 bases, with 7 bases remaining between them. The CDR3: CAWSEGYGNTIYF. The CDR3 DNA follows: TGTGCCTGGAGTGAGGGGTATGGAAACACCATATATTTT.

This rearrangement joins TRBV12-2 to TRBJ1-2. TRBV12-2 is marked as a pseudogene. The CDR3 is made up of 16 amino acids. The DNA for the CDR3 is TGTGCAAGTCGCCCGGGGGGGACAGCCAAACTCTATGGCTACACCTTC. Protein: CASRPGGTAKLYGYTF.

The chain couples TRBV4-1 to TRBJ2-1, with D possibly being TRBD2 (6 bases). The germline CDR1 and CDR2 sequences are MGHRA and YSYEKL. Trimming removed 0 bases at V and 8 bases at J, with 17 bases between. The CDR3 loop spans 16 amino acids. CDR3 protein: CASSQDKLAPFDEQFF. Written as DNA, the CDR3 is TGCGCCAGCAGCCAAGATAAACTAGCCCCTTTCGATGAGCAGTTCTTC.

The V and J genes are TRBV6-5 and TRBJ2-1; a possible D gene is TRBD1 (6 bases). CDR1 is MNHEY, CDR2 SVGAGI, per germline. V shed 5 bases and J shed 5 bases, with 10 bases lying between them. This CDR3 spans 13 amino acids. The CDR3 DNA sequence: TGTGCCAGCAGTGAACACAGGGACAATGAGCAGTTCTTC. Its protein product is CASSEHRDNEQFF.

Written as DNA, the CDR3 is TGTGCCAGCAGCCCCGGGGAGGGCGGCACAGATACGCAGTATTTT. Residues: CASSPGEGGTDTQYF. This chain links TRBV5-8 with TRBJ2-3, with 7 bases matching TRBD2. Unmatched junction bases numbered 6, after V lost 4 bases and J lost 1 base. The CDR3 is made up of 15 amino acids. CDR1 SGHTS and CDR2 YDEGEE come from the germline V gene.

This chain links TRBV20-1 with TRBJ2-5, with unresolved D. The V gene lost 1 base and the J gene lost 7 bases, with 7 bases spanning the gap. This CDR3 has 11 residues. Per the germline V gene, CDR1 is DFQATT and CDR2 is SNEGSKA (reference sequence). The CDR3 spells CSARGSATQYF. CDR3 nucleotide sequence: TGCAGTGCTAGAGGGAGTGCGACCCAGTACTTC.

The V gene is TRBV27, the J gene TRBJ1-5, with 10 nucleotides matching TRBD1. The J segment lost 8 bases and the V segment lost 6 bases, leaving 10 bases of the junction unmatched. CDR3 length: 15 residues. CDR1 is MNHEY and CDR2 is SMNVEV in the germline V gene (reference sequence). The CDR3 loop is CASSPTGGPHKPQHF. The CDR3 region has the DNA TGTGCCAGCAGCCCGACAGGGGGCCCCCATAAGCCCCAGCATTTT.

The gene calls are TRBV10-3 and TRBJ2-1; tentatively, D is TRBD2 (6 bases). Trimming cost V 5 bases and J 6 bases, with 17 bases left between them. The germline V gene encodes CDR1 ENHRY and CDR2 SYGVKD. The CDR3 is made up of 15 amino acids. The CDR3 is CAISFSVGTGNEQFF. DNA for the CDR3: TGTGCCATCAGTTTTTCGGTGGGGACTGGCAATGAGCAGTTCTTC.

The chain couples TRBV10-1 to TRBJ2-1, with 9 bases matching TRBD2. CDR3 length: 16 residues. V dropped 4 bases and J dropped 0; count of bases not matched to a gene: 4. Per the germline V gene, CDR1 is WNHNN and CDR2 is SYGVQD (reference sequence). DNA of the CDR3: TGCGCCAGCAGTGCCGCGGGGGGGAGCTCCTACAATGAGCAGTTCTTC. Its translation is CASSAAGGSSYNEQFF.